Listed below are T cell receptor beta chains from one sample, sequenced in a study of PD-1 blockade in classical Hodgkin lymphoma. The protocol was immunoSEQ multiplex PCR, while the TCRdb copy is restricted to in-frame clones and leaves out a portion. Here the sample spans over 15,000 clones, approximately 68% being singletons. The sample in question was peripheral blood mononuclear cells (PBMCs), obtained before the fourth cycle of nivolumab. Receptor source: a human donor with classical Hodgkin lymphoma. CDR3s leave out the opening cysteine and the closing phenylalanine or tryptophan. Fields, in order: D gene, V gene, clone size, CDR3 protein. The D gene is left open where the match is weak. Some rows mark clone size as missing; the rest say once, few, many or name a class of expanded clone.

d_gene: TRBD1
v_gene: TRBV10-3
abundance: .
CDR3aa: AIGTGSPYGYT

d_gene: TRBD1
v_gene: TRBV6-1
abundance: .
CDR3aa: ASSEAGTVLAYEQY

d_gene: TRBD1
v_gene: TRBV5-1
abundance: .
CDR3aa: ASSNDRGSIVTQY

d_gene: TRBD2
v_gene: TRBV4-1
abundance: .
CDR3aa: ASSPQYRTSGGSTDTQY

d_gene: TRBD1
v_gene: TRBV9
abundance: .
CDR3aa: ASSAQPGQDGETQY

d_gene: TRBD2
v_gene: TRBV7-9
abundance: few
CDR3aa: ASSDWISGVPEEQF

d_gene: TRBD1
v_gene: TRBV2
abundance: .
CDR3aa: ASSTDTTPGQGGTGELF

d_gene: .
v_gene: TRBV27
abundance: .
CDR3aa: ASSPYRDNSPLH

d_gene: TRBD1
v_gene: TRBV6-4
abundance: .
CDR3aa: ASSDDRGITNAANDLVNEQF

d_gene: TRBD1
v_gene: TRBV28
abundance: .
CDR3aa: ASSLTGNLNEQF

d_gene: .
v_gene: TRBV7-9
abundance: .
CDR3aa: ASSLIDSSYEQY

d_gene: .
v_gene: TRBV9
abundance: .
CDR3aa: ASSVGAGSYEQY

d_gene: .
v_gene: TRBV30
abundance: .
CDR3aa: AWSRRGYEQY

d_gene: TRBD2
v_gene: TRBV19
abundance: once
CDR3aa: ASSRTSGIANEQF

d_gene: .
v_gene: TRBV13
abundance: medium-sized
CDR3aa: ASALGGNQPQH

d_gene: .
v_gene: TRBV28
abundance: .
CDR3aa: ASSHALTANTEAF

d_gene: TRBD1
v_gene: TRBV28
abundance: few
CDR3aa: ASRPPGQGSTEAF

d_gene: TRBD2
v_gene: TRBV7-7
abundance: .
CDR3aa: ASSSGKETQY

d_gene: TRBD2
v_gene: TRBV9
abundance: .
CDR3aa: ASSLGLAGDGETQY

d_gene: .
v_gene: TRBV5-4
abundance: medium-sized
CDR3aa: ASSRVSTDTQY

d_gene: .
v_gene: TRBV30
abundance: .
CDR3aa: AWSDGSNQPQH

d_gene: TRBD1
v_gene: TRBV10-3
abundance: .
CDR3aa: AISGRQGPNEKLF

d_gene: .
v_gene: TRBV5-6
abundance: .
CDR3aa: ASSFNQGWSSPLH

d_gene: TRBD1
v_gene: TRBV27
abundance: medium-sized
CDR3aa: ASRPQTGNPEKLF

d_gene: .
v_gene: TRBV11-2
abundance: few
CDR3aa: ASSPEALAGEQF

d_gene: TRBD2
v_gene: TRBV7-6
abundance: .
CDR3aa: ASTWPPGTRGEGEQF

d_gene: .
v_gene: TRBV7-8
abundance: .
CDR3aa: ASSPDRQVLGYT

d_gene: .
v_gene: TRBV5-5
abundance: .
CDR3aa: ASSPRLDETQY

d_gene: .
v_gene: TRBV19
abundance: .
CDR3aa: ASSPPGGVGPTYEQY

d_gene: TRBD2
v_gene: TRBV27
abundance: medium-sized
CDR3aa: ASSPWTSGNTGELF

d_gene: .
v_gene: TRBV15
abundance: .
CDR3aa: ATSDPRSTEAF

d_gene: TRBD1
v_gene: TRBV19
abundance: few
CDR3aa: ASLIFQGAADIQY

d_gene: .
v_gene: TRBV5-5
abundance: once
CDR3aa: ASSLWSIFTNTEAF

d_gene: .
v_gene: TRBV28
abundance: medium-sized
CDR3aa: ASSYLGQRIFYNEQF

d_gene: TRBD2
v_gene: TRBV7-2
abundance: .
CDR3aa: ASSLDTSGRAINEQF

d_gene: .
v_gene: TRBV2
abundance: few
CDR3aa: ASSERRQGKSEQY

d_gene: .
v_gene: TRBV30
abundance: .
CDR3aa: AWSQDRGTEAF

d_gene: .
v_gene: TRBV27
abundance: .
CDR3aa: ASRAGKWEQY

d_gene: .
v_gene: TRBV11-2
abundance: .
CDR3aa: ASSSPVYEQY

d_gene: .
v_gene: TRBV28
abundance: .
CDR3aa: ASSPSERGKTQY